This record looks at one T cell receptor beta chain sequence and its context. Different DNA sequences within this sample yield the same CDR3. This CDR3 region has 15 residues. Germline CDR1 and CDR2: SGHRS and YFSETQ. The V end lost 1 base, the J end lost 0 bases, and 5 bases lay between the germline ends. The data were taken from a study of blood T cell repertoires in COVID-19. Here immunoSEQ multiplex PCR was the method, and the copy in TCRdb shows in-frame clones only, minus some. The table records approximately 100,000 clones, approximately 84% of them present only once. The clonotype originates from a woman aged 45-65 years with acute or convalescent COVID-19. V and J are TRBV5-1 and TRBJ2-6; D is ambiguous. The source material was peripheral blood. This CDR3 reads CASSLTASGANVLTF. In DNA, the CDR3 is TGCGCCAGCAGCTTGACAGCCTCTGGGGCCAACGTCCTGACTTTC.